The 8 T cell receptor beta chains listed next were all sequenced from one sample in a study of T-cell memory formation after mild COVID-19. TCRdb re-analysed the 5' RACE reads in MiXCR, keeping a single row per CDR3 protein. This sample has tens of thousands of distinct CDR3 sequences; 15% to 20% occur once, and the top ten carry about 31%. The sample taken for sequencing was PBMCs or a T cell subset sorted from them (not recorded which). These receptors originate from an adult woman who had mild COVID-19 (a few samples of this study predate the infection). Cell type and time point are not known.

In its sample, this clonotype ranks as medium-sized. V usage is TRBV7-8 and J usage is TRBJ2-1; perhaps TRBD2 as D (6 bases). V lost 1 base and J 3 bases, leaving 10 bases between the germline ends. In germline, CDR1 is SGHVS, CDR2 FQNEAQ. The CDR3 extends over 15 amino acids. The CDR3 region has the DNA TGTGCCAGCAGCTTAGACGGGAGTCGCTACAATGAGCAGTTCTTC. It specifies CASSLDGSRYNEQFF.

This clonotype was observed a single time. This chain connects TRBV14 to TRBJ2-2; no definite D call. The germline V and J ends were trimmed by 2 bases and 1 base, with 8 bases remaining between them. This CDR3 spans 15 amino acids. Germline CDR1 reads SGHDN; CDR2 reads FVKESK. For the CDR3, the DNA is TGTGCCAGCAGCCAATTCGAGATGAACACCGGGGAGCTGTTTTTT. Translating it yields CASSQFEMNTGELFF.

This clonotype was observed a few times. This sequence joins TRBV11-2 and TRBJ2-3; D is undetermined. Looked up from germline, CDR1 is SGHAT and CDR2 is FQNNGV. CDR3 size: 15 residues. Trimming shortened V by 4 bases and J by 3 bases, and 14 bases separated the two germline ends. The CDR3 spells CASSYWGLLTDTQYF. CDR3 in DNA: TGTGCCAGCAGCTACTGGGGTCTCCTAACAGATACGCAGTATTTT.

The CDR3 region is CASSLGTGGPGEQYF. The CDR3 bases are TGTGCCAGCAGCTTGGGTACGGGAGGTCCAGGAGAGCAGTACTTC. The gene calls are TRBV7-6 and TRBJ2-7; 7 nucleotides line up with TRBD2. The V and J ends lost 3 bases and 7 bases, in that order; junction bases with no gene match: 12. The CDR3 extends over 15 amino acids. Germline lookup yields CDR1 SGHVS and CDR2 FNYEAQ.

This clonotype was counted only a few times. The genes are TRBV7-9 and TRBJ2-1; D possibly corresponds to TRBD2 (7 bases). The germline V gene has CDR1 SEHNR and CDR2 FQNEAQ (reference sequence). The CDR3 spans 16 residues. Trimming removed 5 bases at V and 8 bases at J, with 22 bases between. The DNA for the CDR3 is TGTGCCAGCAGCGCCCTTCGGGGGGACTCAGGGGATGAGCAGTTCTTC. Its protein product is CASSALRGDSGDEQFF. The full variable domain, its missing parts supplied by reference TRBV7-9 and TRBJ2-1, is DTGVSQNPRHKITKRGQNVTFRCDPISEHNRLYWYRQTLGQGPEFLTYFQNEAQLEKSRLLSDRFSAERPKGSFSTLEIQRTEQGDSAMYLCASSALRGDSGDEQFFGPGTRLTVL.

The CDR3 sequence: CASSVTTSEQFF. The DNA for the CDR3 is TGTGCCAGCAGCGTCACGACCTCTGAGCAGTTCTTC. The gene calls are TRBV9 and TRBJ2-1; D not certain. The CDR3 totals 12 residues. CDR1 and CDR2 (germline): SGDLS, YYNGEE. V lost 2 bases to trimming and J lost 9 bases, with 9 bases between them.

This clonotype was counted a few times. V is TRBV4-2 and J is TRBJ1-6; a possible D gene is TRBD1 (6 bases). This CDR3 has 18 amino acids. Germline V gives CDR1 LGHNA, CDR2 YNFKEQ. Trimming removed 2 bases at V and 1 base at J, with 15 bases between. The CDR3 sequence: CASSQSPKGGSYNSPLHF. CDR3 nucleotide sequence: TGTGCCAGCAGCCAATCCCCTAAGGGGGGGTCCTATAATTCACCCCTCCACTTT.

The genes are TRBV15 and TRBJ2-7, with 13 bases identical to TRBD2. The germline gives CDR1 LNHNV, CDR2 YYDKDF (reference sequence). This CDR3 spans 15 amino acids. V lost 5 bases to trimming and J lost 5 bases; unmatched junction nucleotides: 6. The CDR3 is CATSRRLAGGHEQYF. The CDR3 DNA follows: TGTGCCACCAGCCGACGACTAGCGGGGGGCCACGAGCAGTACTTC.